Following are 29 T cell receptor beta chains from one sample sequenced in a study of radiation and T cells in renal cell carcinoma. Clones were read by immunoSEQ multiplex PCR, and TCRdb kept only the in-frame ones, dropping some. The sample contains tens of thousands of clones, about 86% of which appear only once. Time point described: blood 2 weeks post-SBRT. The treatment is: 15 Gy SBRT to primary tumor, nephrectomy 4 weeks later. The sequencing used blood, collected from a patient whose treatment included radiotherapy and nephrectomy. The receptor source for this set is a woman aged 50 to 65 with renal cell carcinoma.

This chain joins TRBV5-4 and TRBJ1-2; no clear D gene. Trimming stripped 1 base from V and 1 base from J, with 8 bases between. This CDR3 contains 14 residues. CDR1 is SGHNT, CDR2 YYREEE, per germline (reference sequence). CDR3 sequence reads: CASSLLFNNYGYTF. The CDR3 DNA sequence: TGTGCCAGCAGCTTGTTGTTTAATAACTATGGCTACACCTTC.

The rearrangement uses TRBV28 and TRBJ2-7, with 8 bases identical to TRBD1. The CDR3 is 13 residues long. The V and J ends lost 4 bases and 4 bases, in that order; junction bases with no gene match: 3. Germline loops: CDR1 MDHEN, CDR2 SYDVKM. The CDR3 loop is CASSSGQEYEQYF. DNA of the CDR3: TGTGCCAGCAGTTCGGGACAGGAGTACGAGCAGTACTTC.

The chain employs TRBV27 and TRBJ1-5, with D unclear. Germline V gene lookup returns CDR1 MNHEY and CDR2 SMNVEV (reference sequence). The CDR3 contains 13 residues. Trimming pared 3 bases from V and 0 bases from J, leaving 3 bases between. The CDR3 protein is CASSLSSNQPQHF. CDR3 in DNA: TGTGCCAGCAGTTTGTCTAGCAATCAGCCCCAGCATTTT.

CDR3 sequence reads: CASGATGFTEAFF. Here the CDR3 DNA reads TGTGCTAGTGGGGCTACAGGGTTCACTGAAGCTTTCTTT. The chain combines TRBV12-5 with TRBJ1-1, with a weak D call TRBD1 (6 bases). V lost 6 bases to trimming and J lost 4 bases, with 12 bases between them. There are 13 residues in the CDR3. Germline lookup yields CDR1 LGHNT and CDR2 FRNRAP.

The chain has TRBV10-1 and TRBJ2-7, with 8 positions matching TRBD2. The CDR3 covers 17 residues. Looked up from germline, CDR1 is WNHNN and CDR2 is SYGVQD (reference sequence). The trim removed 4 bases at V and 0 bases at J, leaving 11 bases unmatched. The CDR3 is CASSGWIAGPDSYEQYF. The CDR3 DNA reads as TGCGCCAGCAGTGGCTGGATAGCGGGACCCGACTCCTACGAGCAGTACTTC.

The rearrangement links TRBV19 to TRBJ2-3; the D gene is possibly TRBD2 (6 bases). The CDR3 totals 19 residues. Trimming took off 1 base at V and 1 base at J, with 21 bases between the two ends. The V gene's germline CDR1 is LNHDA and CDR2 SQIVND (reference sequence). The CDR3 nucleotides read TGTGCCAGTAGTATAGTGACCATTACCGGGACTCCACGCACAGATACGCAGTATTTT. Its translation: CASSIVTITGTPRTDTQYF.

Notes on this clone: Lacking the conserved final phenylalanine or tryptophan, this CDR3 likely reflects a read error. The V call is TRBV5-1, the J call TRBJ1-1; D is ambiguous. Germline lookup yields CDR1 SGHRS and CDR2 YFSETQ. The germline V and J ends were trimmed by 8 bases and 4 bases, with 21 bases remaining between them. This CDR3 spans 15 amino acids. The CDR3 here is CASQPGNPQATEAFL. CDR3 coding DNA: TGCGCCAGTCAACCAGGAAACCCCCAGGCCACTGAAGCTTTCCTT.

The V gene is TRBV9, the J gene TRBJ2-5, with a tentative D call TRBD1 (5 bases). The germline CDR1 and CDR2 sequences are SGDLS and YYNGEE. CDR3 length: 15 amino acids. V lost 3 bases and J 0 bases, leaving 12 bases between the germline ends. CDR3 residues: CASSADSEYQETQYF. CDR3 DNA sequence: TGTGCCAGCAGCGCCGACAGTGAGTACCAAGAGACCCAGTACTTC.

This clone was recorded only once. The chain uses TRBV5-4 and TRBJ2-5; TRBD2 is a possible D gene (6 bases). CDR3 length: 14 amino acids. Germline V gene sequence: CDR1 SGHNT, CDR2 YYREEE (reference sequence). The V end was cut by 3 bases, the J end by 4 bases, with 13 bases between. The chain's CDR3 is CASSSGVGRETQYF. The CDR3 nucleotides are TGTGCCAGCAGCTCGGGAGTGGGAAGAGAGACCCAGTACTTC.

The gene calls are TRBV5-1 and TRBJ1-4, with no clear D. CDR1 is SGHRS and CDR2 is YFSETQ in the germline V gene. V shed 2 bases and J shed 3 bases, with 8 bases lying between them. The CDR3 has 14 amino acids. This chain's CDR3 is CASSFGYSNEKLFF. CDR3 bases: TGCGCCAGCAGCTTCGGGTACTCTAATGAAAAACTGTTTTTT.

The chain carries TRBV7-9 and TRBJ2-5; the D call may be TRBD1 or TRBD2 (5 bases each). The CDR3 is made up of 13 amino acids. Germline CDR1 reads SEHNR; CDR2 reads FQNEAQ (reference sequence). V was shortened by 5 bases and J by 5 bases, with 12 bases between the two germline ends. CDR3 residues: CASSVVRGETQYF. CDR3 nucleotide sequence: TGTGCCAGCAGCGTAGTCCGGGGCGAGACCCAGTACTTC. Complete variable domain (other parts from reference TRBV7-9 and TRBJ2-5): DTGVSQNPRHKITKRGQNVTFRCDPISEHNRLYWYRQTLGQGPEFLTYFQNEAQLEKSRLLSDRFSAERPKGSFSTLEIQRTEQGDSAMYLCASSVVRGETQYFGPGTRLLVL.

The chain employs TRBV5-1 and TRBJ2-7; weak D call: TRBD1 (5 bases). This CDR3 has 15 residues. Germline CDR1 reads SGHRS; CDR2 reads YFSETQ. The germline V and J ends were trimmed by 1 base and 5 bases, with 16 bases remaining between them. The CDR3 region is CASSLMTAFTNEQYF. CDR3 sequence (DNA): TGCGCCAGCAGCTTGATGACAGCTTTTACCAACGAGCAGTACTTC.

V and J are TRBV5-6 and TRBJ1-5, with D uncertain. With 2 bases removed from V and 0 bases from J, the gap between germline ends came to 9 bases. Germline values: CDR1 SGHDT, CDR2 YYEEEE. This CDR3 has 15 amino acids. CDR3 in amino acids: CASSFGSYSNQPQHF. For the CDR3, the DNA is TGTGCCAGCAGCTTCGGCAGTTATAGCAATCAGCCCCAGCATTTT.

The chain combines TRBV7-8 with TRBJ1-3, with D unresolved. Trimming removed 6 bases from V and 0 bases from J, with 9 bases in between. The CDR3 contains 14 residues. From germline, CDR1 is SGHVS and CDR2 FQNEAQ. The CDR3 DNA is TGTGCCAGCAGAGGGCCCTCCTCTGGAAACACCATATATTTT. Encoded protein: CASRGPSSGNTIYF. The complete variable domain, with remaining parts taken from reference TRBV7-8 and TRBJ1-3, reads GAGVSQSPRYKVAKRGQDVALRCDPISGHVSLFWYQQALGQGPEFLTYFQNEAQLDKSGLPSDRFFAERPEGSVSTLKIQRTQQEDSAVYLCASRGPSSGNTIYFGEGSWLTVV.

The chain recombines TRBV7-9 with TRBJ2-1; D is unresolved. This CDR3 is built from 13 residues. Between the trimmed V and J ends, which lost 1 base and 5 bases, there was a span of 6 bases. CDR1 and CDR2 from the germline V gene are SEHNR and FQNEAQ (reference sequence). This CDR3 is CASSLDVDNEQFF. In DNA form, the CDR3 reads TGTGCCAGCAGCTTAGATGTGGACAATGAGCAGTTCTTC. The variable domain in full, with the rest retrieved from reference TRBV7-9 and TRBJ2-1, is DTGVSQNPRHKITKRGQNVTFRCDPISEHNRLYWYRQTLGQGPEFLTYFQNEAQLEKSRLLSDRFSAERPKGSFSTLEIQRTEQGDSAMYLCASSLDVDNEQFFGPGTRLTVL.

This chain joins TRBV10-2 and TRBJ2-3; a weak D match, TRBD2 (6 bases). The V gene's germline CDR1 is WSHSY and CDR2 SAAADI. Trimming removed 6 bases from V and 5 bases from J, with 21 bases in between. The CDR3 consists of 16 residues. CDR3 coding DNA: TGCGCCAGCAGGGCTCACTTCGGAGGGGCCGGAGATACGCAGTATTTT. Translating gives CASRAHFGGAGDTQYF.

The gene calls are TRBV5-1 and TRBJ1-2, with 9 bases that match TRBD1. The germline V gene encodes CDR1 SGHRS and CDR2 YFSETQ. The trim removed 4 bases at V and 4 bases at J, leaving 2 bases unmatched. CDR3 length equals 13 residues. The CDR3 DNA sequence: TGCGCCAGCAGCACGGGACAGGGCTATGGCTACACCTTC. Protein sequence: CASSTGQGYGYTF.

The chain couples TRBV9 to TRBJ2-5; the D is unclear. The V and J ends lost 7 bases and 1 base respectively, with 11 bases between them. Germline lookup yields CDR1 SGDLS and CDR2 YYNGEE. This CDR3 region has 13 residues. The CDR3 DNA reads TGTGCCAGCGGCCGGGCGCCCCAAGAGACCCAGTACTTC. Protein: CASGRAPQETQYF.

The rearrangement joins TRBV5-6 to TRBJ2-1; 11 bases match TRBD2. CDR1 and CDR2 (germline): SGHDT, YYEEEE. Unmatched junction bases numbered 3, after V lost 0 bases and J lost 4 bases. The CDR3 extends over 16 amino acids. DNA for the CDR3: TGTGCCAGCAGCTTGGCGGGACTAGCGGAGTACAATGAGCAGTTCTTC. It is translated as CASSLAGLAEYNEQFF.

This chain connects TRBV5-5 to TRBJ2-7; the D gene could be TRBD1 or TRBD2 (5 bases each). Germline CDR1 SGHKS, CDR2 YYEKEE (reference sequence). The CDR3 consists of 17 residues. V lost 0 bases and J lost 3, with 19 bases in between. CDR3 sequence (DNA): TGTGCCAGCAGCTTGGATGTTAGTGGGGGTAAAAGCTACGAGCAGTACTTC. Translated, it gives CASSLDVSGGKSYEQYF.

This chain connects TRBV5-5 to TRBJ2-2; 8 bases are a match to TRBD1. Germline V gene sequence: CDR1 SGHKS, CDR2 YYEKEE (reference sequence). V gave up 4 bases and J gave up 1 base; unmatched junction bases: 6. CDR3 length equals 16 residues. The CDR3 reads CASSPQGALNTGELFF. The CDR3 DNA reads as TGTGCCAGCAGCCCGCAGGGGGCTTTGAACACCGGGGAGCTGTTTTTT.

The V call is TRBV5-7, the J call TRBJ2-7, with 7 nucleotides matching TRBD2. TRBV5-7 is recorded as an ORF, its role being uncertain. V gave up 4 bases and J gave up 4 bases; unmatched junction bases: 11. The CDR3 totals 15 residues. CDR3 in DNA: TGTGCCAGCAGCCCCCTGGGCGGGAGTTTGTACGAGCAGTACTTC. Translated, it gives CASSPLGGSLYEQYF.

This clone was detected once. The chain uses TRBV6-5 and TRBJ2-7, with 9 bases aligning to TRBD1. The germline V gene encodes CDR1 MNHEY and CDR2 SVGAGI. V was clipped by 6 bases and J by 6 bases; unmatched bases: 9. The CDR3 spans 14 residues. CDR3 sequence (DNA): TGTGCCAGCAGCCATCGACAGGGGGGCAGCGAGCAGTACTTC. Its protein product is CASSHRQGGSEQYF.

V usage is TRBV5-1 and J usage is TRBJ2-2; 10 bases align to TRBD2. The V gene end was trimmed by 3 bases and the J gene end by 8 bases; junction bases not matched to a gene: 16. The CDR3 length is 18 residues. The germline gives CDR1 SGHRS, CDR2 YFSETQ. As DNA, the CDR3 is TGCGCCAGCAGCTATTTTTCACCGACTAGCGGGTCAGGTGGGGAGCTGTTTTTT. It is translated as CASSYFSPTSGSGGELFF.

The CDR3 nucleotides are TGTGCCAGCAGTGACGGTTGGGACAGCGAGCAGTACTTC. It encodes CASSDGWDSEQYF. V is TRBV6-1 and J is TRBJ2-7; 7 nucleotides line up with TRBD1. CDR3 size: 13 residues. Trimming removed 3 bases from V and 6 bases from J; junction bases left unmatched: 5. CDR1 is MNHNS, CDR2 SASEGT, per germline.

V is TRBV7-2 and J is TRBJ1-4; possible D gene TRBD1, 6 bases. Trimming removed 0 bases from V and 9 bases from J, with 11 bases in between. Germline V lookup: CDR1 SGHTA, CDR2 FQGNSA. The CDR3 contains 14 residues. In DNA, the CDR3 is TGTGCCAGCAGCTTAGCGAGCAGGGGACAAAAACTGTTTTTT. Protein: CASSLASRGQKLFF.

This clone has at least ten counts. Other DNA sequences in the same sample also yield this CDR3. V gene TRBV15 combines with J gene TRBJ2-4; a weak D match, TRBD2 (6 bases). Germline V lookup: CDR1 LNHNV, CDR2 YYDKDF (reference sequence). The CDR3 extends over 15 amino acids. V was cut by 0 bases and J by 9 bases, with 15 bases left in between. CDR3 nucleotides: TGTGCCACCAGCAGAGATAGTGGGGGGTCGAGCATTCAGTACTTC. Protein: CATSRDSGGSSIQYF.

The chain joins TRBV5-1 to TRBJ2-1, with 9 nucleotides matching TRBD2. V gave up 4 bases and J gave up 12 bases; unmatched junction bases: 14. The germline V gene encodes CDR1 SGHRS and CDR2 YFSETQ. This CDR3 comprises 15 residues. The DNA of the CDR3 is TGCGCCAGCAGCCCGGGGGCTAGCGGGACAAGTGGGCAGTTCTTC. Residues: CASSPGASGTSGQFF. Looking up the rest from reference TRBV5-1 and TRBJ2-1 gives the full variable domain: KAGVTQTPRYLIKTRGQQVTLSCSPISGHRSVSWYQQTPGQGLQFLFEYFSETQRNKGNFPGRFSGRQFSNSRSEMNVSTLELGDSALYLCASSPGASGTSGQFFGPGTRLTVL.

The rearrangement links TRBV7-2 to TRBJ2-2; D gene unclear. The germline gives CDR1 SGHTA, CDR2 FQGNSA. The ends were cut back, 4 bases at V and 7 bases at J, with 7 bases in the middle. The CDR3 is made up of 12 amino acids. This CDR3 reads CASSWEVGELFF. CDR3 sequence (DNA): TGTGCCAGCAGCTGGGAAGTCGGGGAGCTGTTTTTT.